This TCR beta chain is drawn from a study of OX40 agonist ivuxolimab in advanced cancers. Study context: Patients received the agonistic anti-OX40 (CD134) antibody ivuxolimab. Three patients showed partial responses: one hepatocellular carcinoma and two cutaneous melanoma cases.

Looked up from germline, CDR1 is SNHLY and CDR2 is FYNNEI. V was cut by 7 bases and J by 4 bases, with 16 bases left in between. The CDR3 sequence is 14 residues long. Sequencing used immunoSEQ multiplex PCR; TCRdb keeps in-frame clones, though not all of them. The sample holds roughly 70,000 clones, about 90% seen once. The chain carries TRBV2 and TRBJ2-5; D is uncertain. The sequenced sample was CD4+ or CD8+ T cells sorted from blood, obtained in a trial of the OX40 agonist ivuxolimab. This receptor was identified in an adult with an advanced solid tumor such as melanoma, head and neck, liver or kidney cancer. The CDR3 nucleotides read TGTGCCAGCAAATTCGATCCGGCTAGAGAGACCCAGTACTTC. Its protein product is CASKFDPARETQYF.